Listed here are 18 T cell receptor beta chains from one sample, sequenced in a study of CD8+CD57+ T cells in acquired aplastic anemia. Template material for TCR beta VDJ and CDR3 profiling consisted of genomic DNA. Each CDR3 protein is one row after TCRdb ran MiXCR on the reads. The table lists about 190,000 distinct CDR3 sequences, around 47% of them singletons. Those patients picked for sequencing had displayed CD8+CD57+ cell expansion on flow cytometry. Source material: sorted CD4+, CD8+, or CD8+CD57+ T cells (not recorded which) from PBMCs. These receptors were taken from a human donor with aplastic anemia.

This rearrangement joins TRBV10-3 to TRBJ2-1; 8 bases agree with TRBD1. V shed 6 bases and J 4 bases; nucleotides not matched to a gene: 14. Germline assignment: CDR1 ENHRY and CDR2 SYGVKD. The CDR3 loop spans 17 amino acids. CDR3 in amino acids: CAISYSDTTGVYNEQFF. The CDR3 bases are TGTGCCATCAGCTACTCGGATACGACAGGGGTTTACAATGAGCAGTTCTTC.

The J gene is TRBJ2-2, the V gene TRBV19, with D hard to call. V lost 6 bases, J lost 6 bases, and 5 bases lay in between. The CDR3 length is 11 residues. Germline CDR1 LNHDA, CDR2 SQIVND (reference sequence). The CDR3 DNA sequence: TGTGCCAGTAGCGGTCCCGGGGAGCTGTTTTTT. The encoded protein is CASSGPGELFF.

The chain joins TRBV27 to TRBJ2-7; no reliable D call. V lost 11 bases to trimming and J lost 4 bases, with 9 bases between them. The CDR3 extends over 10 amino acids. CDR1 and CDR2 from the germline V gene are MNHEY and SMNVEV (reference sequence). This CDR3 reads CAGGRYEQYF. CDR3 DNA sequence: TGTGCCGGCGGACGGTACGAGCAGTACTTC.

The chain joins TRBV7-8 to TRBJ2-5; D uncertain. This CDR3 comprises 11 residues. V lost 8 bases, J lost 2 bases, and 6 bases lay in between. CDR1 is SGHVS and CDR2 is FQNEAQ in the germline V gene. This CDR3 reads CASGIQETQYF. CDR3 nucleotides: TGTGCCAGCGGGATTCAAGAGACCCAGTACTTC. Filled out from reference TRBV7-8 and TRBJ2-5, the complete variable domain reads GAGVSQSPRYKVAKRGQDVALRCDPISGHVSLFWYQQALGQGPEFLTYFQNEAQLDKSGLPSDRFFAERPEGSVSTLKIQRTQQEDSAVYLCASGIQETQYFGPGTRLLVL.

This clonotype was counted many times. The chain combines TRBV18 with TRBJ2-5, with D perhaps TRBD2 (5 bases). The CDR3 has 13 residues. V lost 1 base and J 5 bases, leaving 8 bases between the germline ends. Germline loops: CDR1 KGHSH, CDR2 LQKENI. DNA of the CDR3: TGTGCCAGCTCACCACAGGGAGAGGAGACCCAGTACTTC. Translation: CASSPQGEETQYF.

This clonotype was observed many times. The rearrangement joins TRBV7-3 to TRBJ1-2; D remains ambiguous. Germline CDR1 reads SGHTA; CDR2 reads FQGTGA. The length of the CDR3 is 11 residues. Deletions cut 0 bases from V and 9 bases from J, with 5 bases between. In DNA, the CDR3 is TGTGCCAGCAGCTTAACGTCGAGCTACACCTTC. Residues: CASSLTSSYTF.

This clonotype appeared many times. The V and J genes are TRBV7-9 and TRBJ1-5, with D unclear. Germline values: CDR1 SEHNR, CDR2 FQNEAQ (reference sequence). With 0 bases removed from V and 3 bases from J, the gap between germline ends came to 12 bases. There are 16 residues in the CDR3. As DNA, the CDR3 is TGTGCCAGCAGCTTAGCCCCCGGGCCTGACAATCAGCCCCAGCATTTT. It encodes CASSLAPGPDNQPQHF.

This clonotype occurred many times. The chain uses TRBV11-2 and TRBJ1-2, with TRBD1 matching over 11 bases. Germline V gene lookup returns CDR1 SGHAT and CDR2 FQNNGV. J was trimmed by 7 bases and V by 1 base; bases with no gene match: 8. The CDR3 spans 16 residues. CDR3: CASSLGGDRGGTGYTF. The DNA of the CDR3 is TGTGCCAGCAGCTTAGGTGGGGACAGGGGGGGAACTGGCTACACCTTC.

The chain recombines TRBV20-1 with TRBJ1-5; D is undetermined. The germline V gene has CDR1 DFQATT and CDR2 SNEGSKA (reference sequence). Between the trimmed V and J ends, which lost 6 bases and 0 bases, there was a span of 6 bases. The CDR3 extends over 12 amino acids. CDR3 sequence: CSAQPSNQPQHF. CDR3 bases: TGCAGTGCACAGCCTAGCAATCAGCCCCAGCATTTT.

V gene TRBV5-6 combines with J gene TRBJ1-4; D is uncertain. There are 14 residues in the CDR3. Germline CDR1 and CDR2: SGHDT and YYEEEE. V was trimmed by 0 bases and J by 5 bases, leaving 8 bases between them. The CDR3 here is CASSLGVANEKLFF. The CDR3 DNA reads TGTGCCAGCAGCTTGGGAGTAGCGAATGAAAAACTGTTTTTT. Supplemented by reference TRBV5-6 and TRBJ1-4, the full variable domain reads DAGVTQSPTHLIKTRGQQVTLRCSPKSGHDTVSWYQQALGQGPQFIFQYYEEEERQRGNFPDRFSGHQFPNYSSELNVNALLLGDSALYLCASSLGVANEKLFFGSGTQLSVL.

The V call is TRBV7-6, the J call TRBJ1-4; no definite D call. V lost 2 bases to trimming and J lost 0 bases, with 7 bases between them. CDR1 and CDR2 (germline): SGHVS, FNYEAQ. This CDR3 is built from 15 residues. CDR3: CASSLNGATNEKLFF. The DNA for the CDR3 is TGTGCCAGCAGCTTAAACGGTGCAACTAATGAAAAACTGTTTTTT.

This clonotype was observed a handful of times. The chain is built from TRBV7-4 and TRBJ2-7; D gene uncertain. Trimming pared 2 bases from V and 3 bases from J, leaving 8 bases between. The CDR3 consists of 13 residues. Germline lookup yields CDR1 SGHVT and CDR2 SQSDAQ. CDR3 coding DNA: TGTGCCAGCAGCTTATCCGACAACTACGAGCAGTACTTC. Translated, it gives CASSLSDNYEQYF.

The chain links TRBV29-1 to TRBJ2-7, with TRBD1 identical over 9 bases. Germline assignment: CDR1 SQVTM and CDR2 ANQGSEA. CDR3 size: 13 residues. V was pared by 8 bases and J by 2 bases, with 7 bases of the junction left unmatched. CDR3 loop: CSLIWDRAYEQYF. CDR3 nucleotide sequence: TGCAGCTTGATTTGGGACAGGGCCTACGAGCAGTACTTC.

In the case of this clonotype: Relative to the germline gene, one junction end is altered; a read error may explain this. This chain uses TRBV6-5 with TRBJ2-6; 10 nucleotides line up with TRBD2. The V gene's germline CDR1 is MNHEY and CDR2 SVGAGI. This CDR3 spans 17 amino acids. The CDR3 here is CASSPLAGLAGANVLTF. CDR3 coding DNA: TGTGCCAGCAGCCCACTAGCGGGACTGGCTGGGGCCAACGTCCTGACCTTC.

This clonotype has ten or more counts. The chain recombines TRBV29-1 with TRBJ1-2, with 8 bases matching TRBD1. From germline, CDR1 is SQVTM and CDR2 ANQGSEA. The trim removed 5 bases at V and 4 bases at J, leaving 9 bases unmatched. CDR3 size: 14 residues. CDR3 nucleotide sequence: TGCAGCGTTTCTTCTGCTGGGACAGGCTATGGCTACACCTTC. Its translation: CSVSSAGTGYGYTF.

Only a few counts were recorded for this clonotype. V and J are TRBV29-1 and TRBJ2-5; 13 nucleotides line up with TRBD2. The CDR3 is made up of 13 amino acids. Per the germline V gene, CDR1 is SQVTM and CDR2 is ANQGSEA. The V and J ends lost 8 bases and 9 bases, in that order; junction bases with no gene match: 9. CDR3 DNA: TGCAGCACCCGAGGACTAGCGGGGGAGGCCCAGTACTTC. It specifies CSTRGLAGEAQYF.

The chain uses TRBV15 and TRBJ2-4; perhaps TRBD1 as D (5 bases). This CDR3 has 15 residues. The V and J ends lost 0 bases and 2 bases respectively, with 8 bases between them. Germline loops: CDR1 LNHNV, CDR2 YYDKDF (reference sequence). The CDR3 nucleotides read TGTGCCACCAGCAGAGACAGGGCTCCCAAAAACATTCAGTACTTC. Translation: CATSRDRAPKNIQYF.

This clonotype was counted ten times or more. The J gene is TRBJ2-3, the V gene TRBV7-9; D unclear. The CDR3 has 12 amino acids. Looked up from germline, CDR1 is SEHNR and CDR2 is FQNEAQ (reference sequence). Trimming left V 5 bases short and J 11 bases short, with 14 bases between. The CDR3: CASSRGLEVQYF. CDR3 sequence (DNA): TGTGCCAGCAGCCGTGGCCTAGAGGTGCAGTATTTT.